A single sample is the source of the 2 T cell receptor beta chains below, sequenced in a study of T cells in Graves' hyperthyroidism and ophthalmopathy (dated by TCRdb to the late 2010s). Libraries came from multiplex PCR. The sequencer listed for this sample is Illumina HiSeq 2000. The TCR beta CDR3 regions were amplified from RNA transcripts. The TCR CDR3 was subjected to a first round of RT-PCR using the HTBI primer set and the Qiagen OneStep RT-PCR kit. TCRdb cleaned the public reads at Q25 with fastp, built clones with MiXCR and kept in-frame beta chains. Records with the same CDR3 protein are collapsed into one entry carrying the most frequent genes and DNA. The sample table lists fewer than 900,000 distinct CDR3 sequences, about 15% of them with a count of one. The ten largest clones represent over 7.5% of the sample. Sequences were obtained from blood. The receptors come from a man between 18 and 29 years old with Graves' hyperthyroidism.

In this sample, this clonotype turned up many times. The rearrangement joins TRBV9 to TRBJ2-5; 10 bases are a match to TRBD2. CDR3 length: 14 residues. From germline, CDR1 is SGDLS and CDR2 YYNGEE. The V and J ends lost 4 bases and 4 bases, in that order; junction bases with no gene match: 4. The CDR3 DNA sequence: TGTGCCAGCAGCTCCTTAGCGGGAGGAGAGACCCAGTACTTC. Its protein product is CASSSLAGGETQYF.

This clonotype was counted ten times or more. The chain employs TRBV30 and TRBJ1-1, with D maybe TRBD1 (6 bases). Germline V gene lookup returns CDR1 GTSNPN and CDR2 SVGIG (reference sequence). Trimming removed 7 bases at V and 3 bases at J, with 18 bases between. The CDR3 covers 14 residues. CDR3 bases: TGTGCCTCAATGCCTCAGGGGCCCGACACTGAAGCTTTCTTT. Residues: CASMPQGPDTEAFF.